This T cell receptor beta chain was captured by sequencing in a study of cytomegalovirus exposure and HLA in healthy donors (dated by TCRdb to 2017 to 2019). Broadly, across the study: An earlier analysis of several hundred of the donors reported 276 Gb of sequence data and 100 million to 120 million unique TCR beta sequences obtained from about 180 million T cells. Around 330 gigabases of sequencing data and roughly 81 million unique TCR sequences made up an early release that covered some 640 HLA-typed donors. Of the roughly 400 genotyped donors, 65% to 90% were placed in the genetic ancestry cluster associated with self-reported Caucasian donors. The aim of the study was to test whether cataloging public T cell receptors could identify signatures of past pathogen exposure. The study used immunosequencing to profile the T cell repertoires of approximately 690 subjects and linked those repertoires to cytomegalovirus serostatus. In addition to the first cohort of hundreds of subjects, a separate validation cohort of 130 or so different subjects was used. The study combined high-throughput TCR immunosequencing, statistical association of individual TCRs with disease status, and machine learning to predict cytomegalovirus infection status. A later analysis re-analyzed previously published TCR beta repertoires from 650 to 800 donors and added high-resolution HLA genotyping to study TCR occurrence patterns. Rather than drawing on any new phenotypic data, the later analysis identified candidate immune exposures from TCR beta sequences and the way those sequences occurred across donors. To decide whether each TCR beta V gene segment behaved as functional or pseudogenic, an earlier analysis of some 540 of the donors relied on high-throughput TCR beta sequencing. Donor age, sex, ethnicity and CMV serostatus were compiled together with the repertoire data. A later genetic analysis took genome-wide SNP genotypes for about three fifths of the 666 donors and used that subset as a discovery cohort. Every repertoire in the discovery cohort had been generated on one and the same sequencing platform. Both class I and class II loci were covered by HLA typing, at four-digit resolution. The number of typed donors differed by locus: about 620-630 for A, B, C, DRB1 and DQB1; approximately 530 for DQA1; fewer than 610 for DPA1; and around 490 for DPB1. Because of strong linkage in the cohort, roughly 5 DR-DQ haplotypes were treated as single units for association and clustering. Among about 390 genotyped donors of the cohort, an average of approximately 240,000 unique TCR beta nucleotide sequences were sequenced per donor, roughly 18% of them non-productive.

What the authors observed across the whole study: A further reported finding was that TCR beta sequences accurately predicted the HLA-A and HLA-B alleles for most subjects in the first cohort. Linkage disequilibrium might explain the correlated functional status among segregating V segments, but an unknown experimental factor could not be excluded. A few of the identified cytomegalovirus-associated TCR beta chains were confirmed in vitro to be specific for cytomegalovirus antigens. This cohort had only TCR beta chains sequenced, and the lack of alpha or paired-chain data limited which features could be detected. According to a later analysis, parvovirus B19, influenza, CMV and Epstein-Barr virus appeared linked to several top co-occurrence clusters. A later analysis found that HLA-associated TCR beta chains were more clonally expanded and had lower generation probabilities than equally common non-associated chains. When HLA alleles, especially DR and DQ, strongly co-occurred, TCR associations were difficult to assign to individual alleles. Because counts were too low, roughly 16 rarely observed V segments, including chromosome 9 orphons, were excluded from the earlier analysis of some 590 of the donors. According to a later genetic analysis, donors in an Asian-associated ancestry cluster had fewer N-insertions in productive TCRs than the approximately 610-donor mean. The study gave a list of roughly 150 TCR beta chains associated with cytomegalovirus. The sequencing pipeline was judged likely to have produced a cluster of highly shared sequence variants as a technical artifact. In an earlier analysis of fewer than 750 of the donors, most TCR beta V segments were observed in productive rearrangements about 87% or about 30% of the time, broadly matching IMGT annotations. According to a later analysis, most CMV-associated TCR beta chains appeared to be HLA-restricted, and the HLA associations seemed to be driven largely by CMV exposure. Some IMGT-functional V segments, including TRBV6-2 and TRBV6-3, could not be distinguished by the 87-base-pair reads and were therefore excluded. Specific HLA alleles were associated with 15,000 to 20,000 TCR beta sequences at a false discovery rate of 0.05 in a later analysis. HLA typing was unavailable for some donors at each locus, so association tests used only the typed subset. Roughly uniform sequencing depth across donors was assumed in presence/absence analyses, although this assumption may not hold. Most TCR sequences were observed very rarely across donors, whereas some public TCRs were present in many individuals. In a later analysis, the rate of TCR association differed among HLA loci, with DRB1 alleles having the most associated TCRs and HLA-C alleles having the fewest. CMV serostatus was the only immune exposure information available for the cohort. The classifier was reported to diagnose cytomegalovirus status with high specificity and sensitivity in both the original cohort and the validation cohort. An association between a missense DCLRE1C variant and V-gene and J-gene trimming of TCR beta chains was found in a later genetic analysis and replicated in an independent cohort. According to the authors, the approach could potentially be generalized to other disease states and immunological phenotypes.

Via the germline V gene, CDR1 is MDHEN and CDR2 SYDVKM. Including cysteine and phenylalanine, the CDR3 has 15 amino acids. The read is trimmed to its CDR3 DNA, 45 bases read in frame from base 1. The germline V end is reduced by 5 bases and the J end by 10 bases; junction bases left unmatched: 11. For this clone: Its antigen specificity is not known. Base quality data are lacking; no much larger clone is found one base away.

Receptors were amplified or captured by the immunoSEQ multiplex PCR assay. For the multiplex PCR, a mixture combining 60 forward primers for TCR Vbeta segments and 13 reverse primers for TCR Jbeta segments was used. Amplification of the CDR3 region of rearranged TCR beta genes was performed with a multiplex PCR assay on genomic DNA. The Illumina HiSeq System was used to sequence the amplified TCR beta libraries as 87-base-pair reads. The original methods were these. A later analysis counted 65 million to 90 million unique TCR beta chains across the 690 or so repertoires, and some 11 million of these chains were shared by at least two donors. Raw reads were error-corrected and collapsed into unique sequences with a nearest-neighbor algorithm that merged closely related sequences to remove PCR and sequencing errors. Alignment of CDR3 sequences to IMGT reference sequences was used to assign V, D and J gene segments. For a sequence to be retained, a match of at least six nucleotides to both a V gene segment and a J gene segment was required. A rearrangement counted as productive if the CDR3 had no stop codons and remained in frame with V and J, and every other rearrangement counted as non-productive. Following IMGT convention, CDR3 was defined as the stretch from the second conserved V-encoded cysteine to the conserved J-encoded phenylalanine. In an earlier analysis of more than 550 of the donors, sequences lacking an unambiguous match to a single V gene segment were excluded. An earlier analysis of 550 to 650 of the donors classified V segments as functional when productive rearrangements were above 56.7% and as segregating when the standard deviation between donors was above 5%. A statistical classification framework was developed to diagnose cytomegalovirus status using the catalog of TCR beta chain sequences. In a later analysis, TCR nucleotide sequences were compared against IMGT/GENE-DB human TR gene sequences so that V and J genes could be assigned. In a later analysis, CDR3 sequences and most-parsimonious VDJ recombination scenarios were assigned using the TCRdist pipeline. In a later analysis, every TCR beta chain was defined by the combination of its CDR3 amino acid sequence and its V-gene family, and reads without a unique V-gene family were dropped. A later analysis removed roughly 590 highly shared, low-generation-probability nucleotide sequences to deal with suspected cross-contamination and a sequencing artifact. For each public chain, a later analysis derived a clonal expansion index from normalized ranks of inferred template counts within each repertoire. In a later analysis, generation probabilities were computed with a VDJ recombination model fitted to out-of-frame rearrangements, and the resulting probabilities were checked against IGoR. In a later analysis, TCR-TCR, TCR-HLA and TCR-CMV co-occurrence was scored with hypergeometric tests, and a repertoire-size bias correction was applied to TCR pairs. To estimate false discovery rates, a later analysis permuted the HLA or CMV assignments 20 times. In a later analysis, co-occurring TCRs were grouped using DBSCAN, and TCRdist sequence similarity was added for clustering within HLA-allele-positive subsets. Repertoires with fewer than 30,000 or more than 120,000 public chains were left out of co-occurrence clustering, as were roughly five repertoires with anomalous nucleotide sharing. Entries here come from immuneACCESS through TCRdb and include only in-frame sequences with V and J called. Some clones fail to appear in such tables; in the studies checked, an unresolved V gene covers under half of the shortfall, and the cause of the remainder is unknown. Clonal size and the V and J genes are those of that table, whereas D and trimming came from the DNA. The sample data list under 300,000 clones, and around 90% of these were observed just once. The ten largest clones capture 1.5% to 2% of the sample.

In total, 500 to 700 healthy bone marrow donors made up the cohort. Cohort members were all nominally healthy when sampled, although unrecorded immune exposures were likely present. The donor was CMV seronegative and was included in the group of a few hundred seronegative cohort members. A peripheral blood sample was collected from each donor, and TCR beta sequencing was performed on peripheral blood mononuclear cells. The Qiagen DNeasy Blood Extraction Kit was used to extract genomic DNA from the blood cell samples. The sequenced sample consisted of PBMCs. The V and J genes are TRBV28 and TRBJ2-1, with TRBD2 matching 10 junction bases. The TCR sequence derives from a girl aged 2 to 10 in good health and CMV-seronegative. The CDR3 amino acid sequence is: CASSHTSGALREQFF. The nucleotide sequence reads as follows: TGTGCCAGCAGTCACACTAGCGGGGCCCTCCGGGAGCAGTTCTTC.